Sequencing of this T cell receptor (beta chain) was carried out in a study of T cell changes during pregnancy in multiple sclerosis (dated by TCRdb to between 2019 and 2020). About the investigation overall: In women with multiple sclerosis, the researchers looked at how the T cell repertoire shifted as pregnancy progressed.

To note about this clone: The clone's antigen remains unknown. Base qualities are not provided; no much larger clone lies one nucleotide away.

The library relied on the immunoSEQ multiplex PCR assay. The source is immuneACCESS, and TCRdb retained only in-frame sequences with V and J called. Part of the clones is not carried over; for the studies checked, unresolved V genes explain less than half of this, and the remainder is unexplained. The sample table shows under 40,000 clones, and roughly 90% are seen once. The ten largest clones add up to roughly a quarter of the sample. The sample was CD8+ T cells from peripheral blood mononuclear cells, taken before pregnancy. The source of this sequence is a female donor with multiple sclerosis, enrolled in a pregnancy study.

The nucleotides read TGTGCCAGTTCGACAGGGCTCAATCAGCCCCAGCATTTT. It specifies CASSTGLNQPQHF. The sequence links TRBV27 to TRBJ1-5, with 7 bases in between that match TRBD1. The CDR3 goes from the cysteine to the phenylalanine over 13 residues. The DNA shown is the 39-base CDR3, in frame from base 1. For this chain, trimming is 9 bases at the V end and 3 bases at the J end, and the number of junction bases without a gene match is 5. The germline V gene encodes CDR1 MNHEY and CDR2 SMNVEV (reference sequence).